Listed here are 24 T cell receptor beta chains from one sample, sequenced in a study of blood T cells in healthy people across ages. A second PCR of about 7 to 11 cycles used a sample-barcoded 5' primer and a J-beta primer mix. TCRdb re-analysed the 5' RACE reads in MiXCR, keeping a single row per CDR3 protein. The sample holds approximately 1.5 million distinct CDR3 sequences, roughly 43% seen once. The sequencing sample was made of blood. These receptors originate from a woman aged 18-29 years in good health.

The chain employs TRBV20-1 and TRBJ2-3, with 8 positions matching TRBD2. With V trimmed by 6 bases and J by 6 bases, 11 bases remained unmatched. Germline loops: CDR1 DFQATT, CDR2 SNEGSKA (reference sequence). The CDR3 runs to 14 residues. CDR3 in amino acids: CSAISGRGGDTQYF. In DNA, the CDR3 is TGCAGTGCAATAAGCGGGAGAGGTGGGGATACGCAGTATTTT.

Many counts were recorded for this clonotype. The genes are TRBV12-3 or TRBV12-4 and TRBJ2-2, with D unresolved. The V end was cut by 2 bases, the J end by 4 bases, with 11 bases between. The CDR3 has 15 residues. CDR3 nucleotides: TGTGCCAGCAGTTTAAAGTGGGGAATCACCGGGGAGCTGTTTTTT. Encoded protein: CASSLKWGITGELFF.

This chain links TRBV7-9 with TRBJ1-1; maybe TRBD1 (5 bases). V dropped 5 bases and J dropped 2 bases, with 21 bases sitting between them. The CDR3 length is 17 residues. Germline-derived CDR1 and CDR2 are SEHNR and FQNEAQ (reference sequence). CDR3 sequence: CASSPPGPTNINTEAFF. The CDR3 DNA reads TGTGCCAGCAGCCCCCCGGGGCCAACCAATATAAACACTGAAGCTTTCTTT.

There are a few counts of this clonotype. The chain has TRBV9 and TRBJ2-3, with a tentative D call TRBD1 (6 bases). The CDR3 consists of 14 residues. Germline V gene lookup returns CDR1 SGDLS and CDR2 YYNGEE. Trimming removed 5 bases at V and 3 bases at J, with 13 bases between. In DNA form, the CDR3 reads TGTGCCAGCAGACCGACAGGAGGTACAGATACGCAGTATTTT. It specifies CASRPTGGTDTQYF.

This clonotype was picked up many times. This chain links TRBV12-3 or TRBV12-4 with TRBJ2-7; TRBD1 might be the D (6 bases). This CDR3 is 15 amino acids long. V gave up 1 base and J gave up 2 bases, with 12 bases separating them. This CDR3 reads CASSLVAGVPYEQYF. For the CDR3, the DNA is TGTGCCAGCAGTTTAGTGGCAGGGGTCCCCTACGAGCAGTACTTC.

The V and J genes are TRBV5-1 and TRBJ2-5; TRBD2 is a possible D gene (5 bases). This CDR3 contains 19 residues. Trimming removed 0 bases at V and 1 base at J, with 22 bases between. The V gene's germline CDR1 is SGHRS and CDR2 YFSETQ. CDR3 nucleotide sequence: TGCGCCAGCAGCTTGGGTATCGGTCAAGAGGCCGGAGGCCAAGAGACCCAGTACTTC. It codes for CASSLGIGQEAGGQETQYF.

The chain links TRBV12-3 or TRBV12-4 to TRBJ2-5, with D possibly matching TRBD1 (5 bases). The length of the CDR3 is 12 residues. Between the trimmed V and J ends, which lost 6 bases and 5 bases, there was a span of 10 bases. The DNA of the CDR3 is TGTGCCAGCAGACTGGGGCTGGAGACCCAGTACTTC. Translation gives CASRLGLETQYF.

In this sample, this clonotype turned up a few times. Written as DNA, the CDR3 is TGCGCCAGCAGCTTGGGCGGCAGGGCGGGAGATACGCAGTATTTT. Protein: CASSLGGRAGDTQYF. This chain links TRBV5-1 with TRBJ2-3; either TRBD1 or TRBD2 may supply D (5 bases each). Germline V CDR1 and CDR2: SGHRS, YFSETQ. The V and J ends lost 0 bases and 5 bases respectively, with 13 bases between them. This CDR3 is 15 amino acids long.

Concerning this clonotype itself: A much larger clone is a single base away; this may be a read error. The V and J genes are TRBV7-2 and TRBJ1-1; 7 positions match TRBD1. Germline V gene data show CDR1 as SGHTA and CDR2 as FQGNSA. This CDR3 is built from 14 residues. CDR3 sequence: CVSSLQGTNTEAFF. CDR3 bases: TGTGTCAGCAGCTTACAGGGGACGAACACTGAAGCTTTCTTT.

The table lists this clonotype with a few counts. The chain joins TRBV14 to TRBJ2-7, with D possibly being TRBD1 or TRBD2 (5 bases each). Trimming stripped 4 bases from V and 4 bases from J, with 20 bases between. The CDR3 loop spans 16 amino acids. Germline V lookup: CDR1 SGHDN, CDR2 FVKESK. In DNA form, the CDR3 reads TGTGCCAGCAGCCTTCTAGGGACCCGCCGGGCGTACGAGCAGTACTTC. This codes for CASSLLGTRRAYEQYF.

This clonotype came up many times. The V and J genes are TRBV5-1 and TRBJ1-6; D is unresolved. The CDR3 totals 14 residues. Germline V gives CDR1 SGHRS, CDR2 YFSETQ. V was clipped by 0 bases and J by 9 bases, with 10 bases between them. The CDR3 nucleotides are TGCGCCAGCAGCTTGGCCGGCGGGAGTTCACCCCTCCACTTT. It yields the protein CASSLAGGSSPLHF.

For this clonotype: One junction end disagrees with the germline gene, perhaps due to a read error. The chain couples TRBV3-1 to TRBJ1-1; TRBD1 might be the D (5 bases). The CDR3 sequence is 16 residues long. Germline lookup yields CDR1 LGHDT and CDR2 YNNKEL (reference sequence). The CDR3 sequence is CASSQDSGTGNTEAFF. CDR3 bases: TGTGCCAGCAGCCAAGATAGCGGGACTGGAAACACCGAAGCTTTCTTT. Full variable domain (outside the CDR3, taken from reference TRBV3-1 and TRBJ1-1): DTAVSQTPKYLVTQMGNDKSIKCEQNLGHDTMYWYKQDSKKFLKIMFSYNNKELIINETVPNRFSPKSPDKAHLNLHINSLELGDSAVYFCASSQDSGTGNTEAFFGQGTRLTVV.

This chain links TRBV7-9 with TRBJ2-7; D gene uncertain. There are 16 residues in the CDR3. The V end lost 1 base, the J end lost 5 bases, and 18 bases lay between the germline ends. Germline loops: CDR1 SEHNR, CDR2 FQNEAQ (reference sequence). The CDR3 is CASSLGWTEYWNEQYF. As DNA, the CDR3 is TGTGCCAGCAGCTTAGGGTGGACGGAGTATTGGAACGAGCAGTACTTC.

This clonotype was counted only a few times. This chain uses TRBV3-1 with TRBJ1-2; possibly TRBD1 for D (5 bases). The CDR3 has 15 residues. Per the germline V gene, CDR1 is LGHDT and CDR2 is YNNKEL (reference sequence). V shed 2 bases and J shed 5 bases, with 15 bases lying between them. As DNA, the CDR3 is TGTGCCAGCAGCCAAACTGCCAGGGAGGGGTATGGCTACACCTTC. Amino acid sequence: CASSQTAREGYGYTF.

The chain has TRBV3-1 and TRBJ1-2; perhaps TRBD1 as D (5 bases). Per germline, CDR1 LGHDT and CDR2 YNNKEL (reference sequence). V shed 1 base and J shed 4 bases, with 13 bases lying between them. The CDR3 length is 15 residues. CDR3 nucleotides: TGTGCCAGCAGCCAAGGGACAACGGGTTTCTATGGCTACACCTTC. Amino acids: CASSQGTTGFYGYTF.

This clonotype was seen a handful of times. In DNA form, the CDR3 reads TGTGCCACCAGCAGAGATTTTGGCCTAGCGGGCGGAAATGAGCAGTTCTTC. It yields the protein CATSRDFGLAGGNEQFF. The genes are TRBV15 and TRBJ2-1; TRBD2 aligns across 8 bases. V shed 0 bases and J 7 bases; nucleotides not matched to a gene: 11. Per germline, CDR1 LNHNV and CDR2 YYDKDF (reference sequence). The CDR3 is 17 residues long.

This clonotype has more than one count but fewer than ten. The chain couples TRBV10-3 to TRBJ2-3, with 7 nucleotides matching TRBD1. Germline loops: CDR1 ENHRY, CDR2 SYGVKD. Trimming cost V 3 bases and J 4 bases; bases outside gene matches: 4. This CDR3 is built from 14 residues. CDR3 coding DNA: TGTGCCATCAGTGAAGGAGGACAGGCAGATACGCAGTATTTT. Translating gives CAISEGGQADTQYF.

The V call is TRBV7-2, the J call TRBJ1-2; 11 bases are a match to TRBD1. J was trimmed by 7 bases and V by 5 bases; bases with no gene match: 9. The CDR3 is made up of 15 amino acids. Germline V lookup: CDR1 SGHTA, CDR2 FQGNSA. As DNA, the CDR3 is TGTGCCAGCAGCCCAACTGGACAGGGGGCTCGTGGCTACACCTTC. Amino acids: CASSPTGQGARGYTF.

This clonotype was counted a few times. The V gene is TRBV7-2, the J gene TRBJ2-7, with D tentatively TRBD1 (5 bases). This CDR3 contains 15 residues. V shed 3 bases and J shed 3 bases, with 15 bases lying between them. Germline CDR1 is SGHTA and CDR2 is FQGNSA. CDR3 in amino acids: CASSFFDRLVYEQYF. DNA for the CDR3: TGTGCCAGCAGCTTTTTCGACAGACTTGTCTACGAGCAGTACTTC.

This clonotype was observed at least ten times. This chain uses TRBV5-1 with TRBJ2-7; 10 nucleotides align to TRBD1. CDR3 length equals 14 residues. Trimming removed 4 bases from V and 3 bases from J; junction bases left unmatched: 4. Germline-derived CDR1 and CDR2 are SGHRS and YFSETQ. CDR3 coding DNA: TGCGCCAGCAGCAGTGACAGGGGGCTCTACGAGCAGTACTTC. It yields the protein CASSSDRGLYEQYF.

This clonotype has just a few counts. This chain links TRBV28 with TRBJ2-3, with TRBD2 as a possible D gene (6 bases). The V gene lost 8 bases and the J gene lost 2 bases, with 14 bases spanning the gap. CDR3 size: 14 residues. Germline V gives CDR1 MDHEN, CDR2 SYDVKM. The CDR3 DNA reads as TGTGCCAGCCAGTATAGCGGAACCACAGATACGCAGTATTTT. Translated: CASQYSGTTDTQYF. The variable domain in full, with the rest retrieved from reference TRBV28 and TRBJ2-3, is DVKVTQSSRYLVKRTGEKVFLECVQDMDHENMFWYRQDPGLGLRLIYFSYDVKMKEKGDIPEGYSVSREKKERFSLILESASTNQTSMYLCASQYSGTTDTQYFGPGTRLTVL.

V usage is TRBV4-3 and J usage is TRBJ1-1; TRBD1 is a possible D gene (5 bases). The germline CDR1 and CDR2 sequences are LGHNA and YSLEER. With 1 base removed from V and 4 bases from J, the gap between germline ends came to 10 bases. This CDR3 region has 14 residues. CDR3 DNA: TGCGCCAGCAGCCAAGCTGGGAGGGGCACTGAAGCTTTCTTT. As protein: CASSQAGRGTEAFF.

The chain joins TRBV20-1 to TRBJ2-4; D may be TRBD2 (6 bases). The J call may be wrong; the DNA end is better matched by TRBJ2-7. Germline assignment: CDR1 DFQATT and CDR2 SNEGSKA (reference sequence). The CDR3 totals 14 residues. The CDR3 DNA is TGCAGTGCTAGTCATGACGGGGGATACTACGAGCAGTACTTC. Residues: CSASHDGGYYEQYF.

V and J are TRBV5-1 and TRBJ1-2; D gene uncertain. Germline CDR1 reads SGHRS; CDR2 reads YFSETQ. The CDR3 contains 14 residues. V gave up 4 bases and J gave up 3 bases, with 13 bases separating them. The CDR3 protein is CASSRSPDDYGYTF. Here the CDR3 DNA reads TGCGCCAGCAGCCGAAGCCCGGATGACTATGGCTACACCTTC. Based on the CDR3 plus reference TRBV5-1 and TRBJ1-2, the full variable domain is KAGVTQTPRYLIKTRGQQVTLSCSPISGHRSVSWYQQTPGQGLQFLFEYFSETQRNKGNFPGRFSGRQFSNSRSEMNVSTLELGDSALYLCASSRSPDDYGYTFGSGTRLTVV.